These 6 T cell receptor beta chains came from one sample sequenced in a study of cytomegalovirus exposure and HLA in healthy donors. The PCR contained 60 Vbeta and 13 Jbeta primers. Using immunoSEQ multiplex PCR, the repertoire was profiled, and TCRdb retains in-frame clones only, with some absent. The sample yields 100,000 to 150,000 clones, approximately 81% seen once. The material sequenced was PBMCs. The receptors shown here come from a man aged 18 to 30 in good health and CMV-seronegative.

The rearrangement uses TRBV7-3 and TRBJ2-5; 12 bases match TRBD2. The length of the CDR3 is 15 residues. With V trimmed by 3 bases and J by 5 bases, 4 bases remained unmatched. The germline V gene encodes CDR1 SGHTA and CDR2 FQGTGA. This CDR3 is CASSFLAGGTETQYF. The CDR3, as DNA: TGTGCCAGCAGCTTCCTAGCGGGGGGGACTGAGACCCAGTACTTC.

CDR3 sequence: CASSESLLYEQYF. As DNA, the CDR3 is TGCGCCAGCAGTGAGTCACTCCTCTACGAGCAGTACTTC. The rearrangement links TRBV10-1 to TRBJ2-7; D is uncertain. Per the germline V gene, CDR1 is WNHNN and CDR2 is SYGVQD (reference sequence). The ends were cut back, 0 bases at V and 3 bases at J, with 6 bases in the middle. The length of the CDR3 is 13 residues.

This sequence joins TRBV7-8 and TRBJ2-4; 8 positions agree with TRBD1. The CDR3 totals 16 residues. J gave up 2 bases and V 5 bases, and 8 bases lay outside the gene matches. Germline CDR1 and CDR2: SGHVS and FQNEAQ. CDR3 amino acids: CASSPQGVDPKNIQYF. The CDR3 nucleotides read TGTGCCAGCAGCCCACAGGGGGTCGATCCCAAAAACATTCAGTACTTC. Full variable domain (remainder filled in from reference TRBV7-8 and TRBJ2-4): GAGVSQSPRYKVAKRGQDVALRCDPISGHVSLFWYQQALGQGPEFLTYFQNEAQLDKSGLPSDRFFAERPEGSVSTLKIQRTQQEDSAVYLCASSPQGVDPKNIQYFGAGTRLSVL.

The chain employs TRBV4-3 and TRBJ2-3; tentatively, D is TRBD2 (5 bases). Germline lookup yields CDR1 LGHNA and CDR2 YSLEER. Trimming stripped 2 bases from V and 3 bases from J, with 6 bases between. This CDR3 spans 13 amino acids. The CDR3 DNA is TGCGCCAGCAGCCAATCGGGAACAGATACGCAGTATTTT. Residues: CASSQSGTDTQYF.

The rearrangement links TRBV5-4 to TRBJ2-5, with no clear D. V was trimmed by 1 base and J by 2 bases, leaving 3 bases between them. Germline V CDR1 and CDR2: SGHNT, YYREEE (reference sequence). The CDR3 is made up of 12 amino acids. CDR3: CASSLQQETQYF. CDR3 sequence (DNA): TGTGCCAGCAGCTTGCAACAAGAGACCCAGTACTTC.

The table lists this clone with a count of one. The CDR3 DNA follows: TGTGCCAGCAGTGACTCGGGCGGGGGGGGAGATACGCAGTATTTT. This codes for CASSDSGGGGDTQYF. The chain carries TRBV6-4 and TRBJ2-3, with 9 bases aligning to TRBD2. With 0 bases clipped from V and 5 bases from J, the junction kept 3 bases outside the gene matches. The CDR3 totals 15 residues. CDR1 and CDR2 from the germline V gene are MRHNA and SNTAGT.